The 27 T cell receptor beta chains listed next were all sequenced from one sample in a study of cytotoxic CD8 clonotypes in ibrutinib-treated CLL. TCRdb's table, derived via immunoSEQ multiplex PCR, lists solely in-frame clones and lacks some. The sample records 35,000 to 40,000 clones, less than 85% being singletons. The specimen comprised PBMCs, sampled at disease progression, from a patient treated with ibrutinib. Receptor source: a human donor with chronic lymphocytic leukemia.

The chain joins TRBV28 to TRBJ2-1, with 11 bases matching TRBD2. Germline CDR1 and CDR2: MDHEN and SYDVKM. V shed 4 bases and J 9 bases; nucleotides not matched to a gene: 5. The CDR3 is 14 amino acids. As DNA, the CDR3 is TGTGCCAGCAGTTGGGGACTAGCGGAAGTTGAGCAGTTCTTC. It yields the protein CASSWGLAEVEQFF.

This clone was seen just once. The sample contains more than one DNA sequence encoding this CDR3. The chain recombines TRBV10-1 with TRBJ1-1; D is uncertain. Germline CDR1 WNHNN, CDR2 SYGVQD (reference sequence). CDR3 length equals 13 residues. The ends were cut back, 3 bases at V and 1 base at J, with 6 bases in the middle. The CDR3 protein is CASSDEKNTEAFF. The CDR3 nucleotides read TGCGCCAGCAGTGATGAGAAGAACACTGAAGCTTTCTTT.

V and J are TRBV6-5 and TRBJ2-7; D is unresolved. The V and J ends lost 8 bases and 3 bases respectively, with 14 bases between them. CDR3 length equals 13 residues. Looked up from germline, CDR1 is MNHEY and CDR2 is SVGAGI. The CDR3: CASGKGRDYEQYF. In DNA form, the CDR3 reads TGTGCCAGCGGTAAGGGCAGAGACTACGAGCAGTACTTC.

The rearrangement joins TRBV7-9 to TRBJ1-2; 9 bases agree with TRBD1. The germline CDR1 and CDR2 sequences are SEHNR and FQNEAQ (reference sequence). V was pared by 4 bases and J by 0 bases, with 15 bases of the junction left unmatched. This CDR3 has 19 amino acids. The CDR3 is CASSSPRGQGLVPNYGYTF. In DNA, the CDR3 is TGTGCCAGCAGCTCCCCTCGGGGACAGGGATTAGTCCCTAACTATGGCTACACCTTC.

The V call is TRBV5-1, the J call TRBJ2-2; D may be TRBD2 (5 bases). The CDR3 sequence is 14 residues long. Germline V gene data show CDR1 as SGHRS and CDR2 as YFSETQ. V was pared by 4 bases and J by 3 bases, with 10 bases between. DNA for the CDR3: TGCGCCAGCAGCCCCGGGATATACACCGGGGAGCTGTTTTTT. This sequence encodes CASSPGIYTGELFF.

This chain joins TRBV18 and TRBJ2-7, with D perhaps matching TRBD2 (6 bases). The CDR3 runs to 13 residues. Deletions cut 2 bases from V and 6 bases from J, with 11 bases between. Germline lookup yields CDR1 KGHSH and CDR2 LQKENI. The CDR3 region is CASSPGGALEQYF. In nucleotides, the CDR3 is TGTGCCAGCTCACCAGGAGGGGCCCTCGAGCAGTACTTC.

This clone was counted a single time. This chain joins TRBV6-5 and TRBJ2-5; 10 bases fit TRBD2. Germline CDR1 reads MNHEY; CDR2 reads SVGAGI. V lost 8 bases, J lost 7 bases, and 7 bases stayed unmatched. This CDR3 region has 13 residues. The CDR3, as DNA: TGTGCCAGCGGCCCCAGCGGGGGGGGGACCCAGTACTTC. It codes for CASGPSGGGTQYF.

This clone is labeled as medium-sized. The genes are TRBV6-6 and TRBJ2-2; TRBD1 is a possible D gene (6 bases). Germline CDR1 is MNHNY and CDR2 is SVGAGI (reference sequence). This CDR3 contains 15 residues. Trimming shortened V by 4 bases and J by 0 bases, and 9 bases separated the two germline ends. CDR3 sequence reads: CASSWDTANTGELFF. CDR3 coding DNA: TGTGCCAGCAGTTGGGACACAGCGAACACCGGGGAGCTGTTTTTT.

CDR3 amino acids: CASSPKSGADTQYF. CDR3 DNA sequence: TGTGCCAGTAGCCCTAAGTCGGGGGCAGATACGCAGTATTTT. The chain uses TRBV19 and TRBJ2-3; tentative D call: TRBD2 (6 bases). This CDR3 contains 14 residues. V gave up 6 bases and J gave up 4 bases, with 14 bases separating them. The germline V gene encodes CDR1 LNHDA and CDR2 SQIVND (reference sequence).

The gene calls are TRBV6-5 and TRBJ2-7; a weak D match, TRBD2 (6 bases). The CDR3 extends over 14 amino acids. Between the trimmed V and J ends, which lost 0 bases and 6 bases, there was a span of 12 bases. Germline CDR1 is MNHEY and CDR2 is SVGAGI. CDR3 nucleotides: TGTGCCAGCAGTTACTCGTACGGGGGAGCCGAGCAGTACTTC. Translation gives CASSYSYGGAEQYF.

The chain has TRBV4-2 and TRBJ2-1; the match to TRBD1 covers 9 bases. CDR1 LGHNA and CDR2 YNFKEQ come from the germline V gene. The CDR3 sequence is 16 residues long. V trimming: 2 bases; J trimming: 7 bases; junction bases outside the gene matches: 9. The CDR3 protein is CASSQHDGQGRNEQFF. CDR3 nucleotide sequence: TGTGCCAGCAGCCAACATGACGGACAGGGGAGGAATGAGCAGTTCTTC.

J is TRBJ2-6 and V is TRBV10-3; unclear D gene. The CDR3 is 15 amino acids. The V and J ends lost 5 bases and 0 bases respectively, with 8 bases between them. Germline CDR1 is ENHRY and CDR2 is SYGVKD. In nucleotides, the CDR3 is TGTGCCATCAGTACCAGGAGCTCTGGGGCCAACGTCCTGACTTTC. Its protein is CAISTRSSGANVLTF.

The V call is TRBV30, the J call TRBJ1-1; 9 nucleotides align to TRBD1. CDR1 is GTSNPN and CDR2 is SVGIG in the germline V gene (reference sequence). CDR3 length: 12 amino acids. Trimming removed 8 bases from V and 6 bases from J; junction bases left unmatched: 7. As DNA, the CDR3 is TGTGCCGGGGGAGGGGACAGGGCTGAAGCTTTCTTT. It codes for CAGGGDRAEAFF.

J is TRBJ1-3 and V is TRBV7-9; no firm D call. The CDR3 runs 14 residues. In germline, CDR1 is SEHNR, CDR2 FQNEAQ (reference sequence). V shed 1 base and J shed 0 bases, with 4 bases lying between them. CDR3 sequence (DNA): TGTGCCAGCAGCTTAGGGTACTCTGGAAACACCATATATTTT. This encodes CASSLGYSGNTIYF.

The chain is built from TRBV14 and TRBJ2-1, with TRBD2 identical over 7 bases. Germline lookup yields CDR1 SGHDN and CDR2 FVKESK. V dropped 1 base and J dropped 10; count of bases not matched to a gene: 13. This CDR3 has 16 amino acids. The CDR3 DNA sequence: TGTGCCAGCAGCCAAGTTCTTACCGGGAGGCTGGGCGAGCAGTTCTTC. Protein product: CASSQVLTGRLGEQFF.

CDR3 region: CASQGQFF. CDR3 nucleotide sequence: TGTGCCAGCCAGGGCCAGTTCTTC. The chain recombines TRBV21-1 with TRBJ2-1; the D segment call TRBD1 is taken from the table without a DNA check. TRBV21-1 is reported as a pseudogene. The CDR3 spans 8 residues.

The V gene is TRBV5-6, the J gene TRBJ2-7, with D perhaps matching TRBD1 (5 bases). From germline, CDR1 is SGHDT and CDR2 YYEEEE. The CDR3 has 13 residues. Trimming stripped 4 bases from V and 3 bases from J, with 11 bases between. The CDR3 here is CASSPREVYEQYF. CDR3 in DNA: TGTGCCAGCAGCCCCAGGGAAGTCTACGAGCAGTACTTC.

The J gene is TRBJ1-5, the V gene TRBV2; D is unresolved. V was trimmed by 6 bases and J by 0 bases, leaving 9 bases between them. Germline loops: CDR1 SNHLY, CDR2 FYNNEI. The CDR3 extends over 14 amino acids. The DNA of the CDR3 is TGTGCCAGCAGCCAAGGACTTAGCAATCAGCCCCAGCATTTT. This translates into CASSQGLSNQPQHF.

The chain couples TRBV13 to TRBJ2-7; 8 nucleotides align to TRBD1. V trimming: 5 bases; J trimming: 6 bases; junction bases outside the gene matches: 6. The CDR3 sequence is 13 residues long. Germline CDR1 reads PRHDT; CDR2 reads FYEKMQ (reference sequence). CDR3 coding DNA: TGTGCCAGCAGCGGAGGACAGGGAGCCGAGCAGTACTTC. Translating it yields CASSGGQGAEQYF.

The chain joins TRBV5-4 to TRBJ2-3; 13 bases map to TRBD2. CDR1 SGHNT and CDR2 YYREEE come from the germline V gene (reference sequence). J lost 2 bases, V lost 2 bases, and 8 bases had no gene match. The CDR3 runs 18 residues. The CDR3 sequence is CASSLRTSGSPYTDTQYF. As DNA, the CDR3 is TGTGCCAGCAGCTTAAGGACTAGCGGGAGCCCCTACACAGATACGCAGTATTTT.

This clone came up once. This chain links TRBV5-6 with TRBJ2-2; D perhaps matches TRBD2 (5 bases). V was cut by 2 bases and J by 6 bases, with 17 bases left in between. CDR3 length: 16 residues. Germline V gene data show CDR1 as SGHDT and CDR2 as YYEEEE. CDR3 amino acids: CASSFSRAVHPGELFF. CDR3 nucleotides: TGTGCCAGCAGCTTTTCAAGAGCGGTGCACCCCGGGGAGCTGTTTTTT.

The gene calls are TRBV28 and TRBJ2-7; unclear D gene. Trimming removed 5 bases from V and 0 bases from J, with 11 bases in between. CDR3 size: 14 residues. CDR1 MDHEN and CDR2 SYDVKM come from the germline V gene. The CDR3 here is CASSLRDNSYEQYF. CDR3 DNA: TGTGCCAGCAGTCTCAGAGACAACTCCTACGAGCAGTACTTC.

The rearrangement uses TRBV2 and TRBJ1-1; possibly TRBD1 for D (6 bases). Trimming took 10 bases from V and 1 from J, leaving 16 bases between them. From germline, CDR1 is SNHLY and CDR2 FYNNEI. This CDR3 is built from 14 residues. The CDR3 sequence: CATKAGRGNTEAFF. CDR3 DNA sequence: TGTGCCACCAAAGCAGGCAGGGGGAACACTGAAGCTTTCTTT.

This sequence joins TRBV2 and TRBJ2-1, with TRBD2 as a possible D gene (5 bases). This CDR3 contains 15 residues. CDR1 is SNHLY and CDR2 is FYNNEI in the germline V gene. Trimming cost V 4 bases and J 3 bases, with 13 bases left between them. CDR3 DNA: TGTGCCAGCAGTGTTAGGGAGCGGAACTACAATGAGCAGTTCTTC. It yields the protein CASSVRERNYNEQFF.

V usage is TRBV14 and J usage is TRBJ2-6, with TRBD2 as a possible D gene (5 bases). The J call is uncertain, as TRBJ2-1 better fits the DNA end. Germline values: CDR1 SGHDN, CDR2 FVKESK. The CDR3 is 14 amino acids. CDR3 coding DNA: TGTGCCAGCAGCCGAGGACTGCGCTACAATGAGCAGTTCTTC. Its protein is CASSRGLRYNEQFF.

The chain combines TRBV27 with TRBJ1-2, with a possible D match to TRBD1 (6 bases). V lost 5 bases to trimming and J lost 0 bases, with 16 bases between them. The CDR3 contains 16 residues. CDR1 is MNHEY and CDR2 is SMNVEV in the germline V gene (reference sequence). CDR3 bases: TGTGCCAGCAGTCATGGGGGGGCTGGCGCTAACTATGGCTACACCTTC. Protein: CASSHGGAGANYGYTF.

The chain recombines TRBV10-1 with TRBJ1-2; D not certain. This CDR3 has 13 amino acids. Germline V gives CDR1 WNHNN, CDR2 SYGVQD (reference sequence). V gave up 6 bases and J gave up 4 bases, with 12 bases separating them. Here the CDR3 reads CASSLDGSYGYTF. The DNA of the CDR3 is TGCGCCAGCAGCCTCGACGGTAGCTATGGCTACACCTTC.